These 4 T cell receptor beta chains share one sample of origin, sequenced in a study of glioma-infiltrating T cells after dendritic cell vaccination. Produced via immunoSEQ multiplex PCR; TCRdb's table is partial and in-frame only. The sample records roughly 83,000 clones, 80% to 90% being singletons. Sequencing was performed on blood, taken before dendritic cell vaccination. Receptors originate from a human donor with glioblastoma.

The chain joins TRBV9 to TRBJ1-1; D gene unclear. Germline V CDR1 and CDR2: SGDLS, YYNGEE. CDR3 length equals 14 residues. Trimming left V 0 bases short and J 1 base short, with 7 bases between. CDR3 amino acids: CASSVVSRNTEAFF. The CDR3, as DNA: TGTGCCAGCAGCGTAGTTAGCCGGAACACTGAAGCTTTCTTT.

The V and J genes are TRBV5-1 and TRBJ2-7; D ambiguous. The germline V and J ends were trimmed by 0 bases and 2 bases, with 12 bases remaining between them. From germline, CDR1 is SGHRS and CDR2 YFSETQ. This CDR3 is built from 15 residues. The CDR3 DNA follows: TGCGCCAGCAGCTTGGCCGAGGTCTCTACCTACGAGCAGTACTTC. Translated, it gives CASSLAEVSTYEQYF.

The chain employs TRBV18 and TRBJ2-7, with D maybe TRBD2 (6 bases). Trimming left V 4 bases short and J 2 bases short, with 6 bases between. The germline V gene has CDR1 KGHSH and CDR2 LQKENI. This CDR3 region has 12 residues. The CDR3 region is CASSRLAYEQYF. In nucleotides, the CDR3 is TGTGCCAGCTCACGACTAGCCTACGAGCAGTACTTC.

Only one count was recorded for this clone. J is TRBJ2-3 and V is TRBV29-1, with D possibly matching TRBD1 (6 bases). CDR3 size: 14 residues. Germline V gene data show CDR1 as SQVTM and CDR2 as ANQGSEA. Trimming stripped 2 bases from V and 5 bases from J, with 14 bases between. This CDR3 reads CSVEWPLTGDTQYF. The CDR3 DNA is TGCAGCGTTGAATGGCCGCTGACAGGAGATACGCAGTATTTT.